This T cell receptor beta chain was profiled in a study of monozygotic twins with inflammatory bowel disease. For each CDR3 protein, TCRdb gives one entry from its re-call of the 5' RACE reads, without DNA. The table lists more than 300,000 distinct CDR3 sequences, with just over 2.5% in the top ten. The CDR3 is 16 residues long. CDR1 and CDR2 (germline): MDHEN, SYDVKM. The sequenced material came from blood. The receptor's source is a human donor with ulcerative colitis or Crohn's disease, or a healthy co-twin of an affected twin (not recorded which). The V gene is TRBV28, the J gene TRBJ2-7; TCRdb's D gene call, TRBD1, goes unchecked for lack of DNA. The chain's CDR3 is CASSLVGRQGTYEQYF.